Shown below are 7 T cell receptor beta chains from a single sample sequenced in a study of naive and memory T cell subsets. Study-wide findings and caveats: Especially in CD8 cells, naive repertoires contained a few larger clonotypes, possibly CD45RA-re-expressing memory cells.

Which antigens these TCRs recognize remains unknown. Both TRBC1 and TRBC2 were covered by a beta constant-region primer of two equimolar oligonucleotides. The ligated cDNA underwent four PCR rounds using SP2 and nested alpha and beta constant-region primers. TCRdb re-derived calls from the UMI-ligation and nested PCR reads in MiXCR, one entry per CDR3 protein. Here the sample spans 150,000 or so distinct CDR3 sequences, roughly 22% being singletons. The sequenced material came from naive CD4+ T cells from blood. Every receptor here comes from a human donor in good health.

This clonotype has just a few counts. The rearrangement joins TRBV5-1 to TRBJ1-3; D not resolved. The germline V gene encodes CDR1 SGHRS and CDR2 YFSETQ. The V end lost 0 bases, the J end lost 0 bases, and 4 bases lay between the germline ends. CDR3 size: 14 residues. The CDR3 loop is CASSLVGSGNTIYF. As DNA, the CDR3 is TGCGCCAGCAGCTTGGTGGGCTCTGGAAACACCATATATTTT.

J is TRBJ2-3 and V is TRBV27; TRBD2 matches at 12 bases. This CDR3 contains 16 residues. Unmatched junction bases numbered 4, after V lost 3 bases and J lost 3 bases. The germline V gene encodes CDR1 MNHEY and CDR2 SMNVEV (reference sequence). The CDR3 reads CASSLTSGSRTDTQYF. The CDR3 coding sequence is TGTGCCAGCAGTTTGACTAGCGGGAGTAGAACAGATACGCAGTATTTT.

The chain couples TRBV29-1 to TRBJ2-5, with a weak D call TRBD2 (7 bases). Germline assignment: CDR1 SQVTM and CDR2 ANQGSEA. The length of the CDR3 is 14 residues. Trimming pared 6 bases from V and 2 bases from J, leaving 16 bases between. The CDR3 sequence: CSVNGGGRQETQYF. CDR3 DNA: TGCAGCGTCAATGGGGGGGGCCGGCAAGAGACCCAGTACTTC.

The rearrangement uses TRBV6-2 or TRBV6-3 and TRBJ2-1; 10 bases align to TRBD2. Germline V gene sequence: CDR1 MNHEY, CDR2 SVGEGT. This CDR3 spans 15 amino acids. The V segment lost 6 bases and the J segment 4 bases; nucleotides outside the gene matches: 6. The CDR3 nucleotides read TGTGCCAGCAGAACGCGGACTAGCGGATACAATGAGCAGTTCTTC. This translates into CASRTRTSGYNEQFF.

The rearrangement links TRBV20-1 to TRBJ2-3, with D uncertain. Trimming took 5 bases from V and 9 from J, leaving 9 bases between them. This CDR3 spans 10 amino acids. Germline CDR1 is DFQATT and CDR2 is SNEGSKA (reference sequence). Written as DNA, the CDR3 is TGCAGTGCTTCGGGCAGCACGCAGTATTTT. This translates into CSASGSTQYF.

The chain has TRBV18 and TRBJ1-5; tentative D call: TRBD1 (5 bases). V lost 4 bases, J lost 9 bases, and 16 bases lay in between. The CDR3 is 14 residues long. Germline-derived CDR1 and CDR2 are KGHSH and LQKENI. The CDR3 DNA is TGTGCCAGCTCACGGTGGGACGGTGGTTGGCCCCAGCATTTT. Translating it yields CASSRWDGGWPQHF.

The chain carries TRBV30 and TRBJ2-2; unclear D gene. V lost 1 base and J 7 bases, leaving 10 bases between the germline ends. Germline-derived CDR1 and CDR2 are GTSNPN and SVGIG (reference sequence). The CDR3 is 13 amino acids. The CDR3 loop reads CAWSGPSNGELFF. The CDR3 region has the DNA TGTGCCTGGAGTGGACCGTCAAACGGGGAGCTGTTTTTT.